Presented here are 3 T cell receptor beta chains from one specimen sequenced in a study of tumor-infiltrating T cells and Merkel cell polyomavirus. Overall study: CD8+ T cells recognized the Merkel cell polyomavirus KLL epitope.

The data were produced by immunoSEQ multiplex PCR, yet TCRdb's version contains in-frame clones alone and is incomplete. The profile shows over 20,000 clones, around nine tenths of them singletons. Robust Merkel cell polyomavirus Large T antigen positivity by immunohistochemistry was seen in all patients' tumors. The material sequenced was lymph node tissue. The receptor set was obtained from a man aged 50-59 years with Merkel cell carcinoma.

This clone was seen once. CDR3 protein: CASSQVGTWGEGEQYF. The CDR3 nucleotides read TGTGCCAGCAGCCAAGTTGGGACATGGGGAGAGGGGGAGCAGTACTTC. J is TRBJ2-7 and V is TRBV14, with D perhaps matching TRBD1 (6 bases). Germline V gene sequence: CDR1 SGHDN, CDR2 FVKESK. This CDR3 spans 16 amino acids. V was pared by 1 base and J by 7 bases, with 20 bases between.

This clone appeared once. V is TRBV29-1 and J is TRBJ1-4; D unclear. The CDR3 is 13 amino acids. CDR1 is SQVTM, CDR2 ANQGSEA, per germline. Trimming pared 3 bases from V and 5 bases from J, leaving 10 bases between. CDR3 amino acids: CSVEARSNEKLFF. Written as DNA, the CDR3 is TGCAGCGTTGAGGCCAGATCGAATGAAAAACTGTTTTTT.

This clone appeared once. The chain employs TRBV5-4 and TRBJ1-1; D uncertain. The CDR3 extends over 15 amino acids. Trimming shortened V by 3 bases and J by 1 base, and 13 bases separated the two germline ends. The germline gives CDR1 SGHNT, CDR2 YYREEE (reference sequence). The CDR3 bases are TGTGCCAGCAGCTCACCAGTCGATGGGAACACTGAAGCTTTCTTT. This encodes CASSSPVDGNTEAFF.